Below are 26 T cell receptor beta chains sequenced from a single sample in a study of blood T cells in healthy people across ages. A second PCR, run for roughly 7 to 12 cycles, used a sample-barcoded 5' primer plus a J-beta primer mix. TCRdb analysed the 5' RACE reads with MiXCR anew, one entry per CDR3 protein. The sample records around 1,900,000 distinct CDR3 sequences, around 40% being singletons. Sequenced sample: blood. These receptors were taken from a human donor in good health.

On this clonotype: Its ends do not fully match the called genes, so a read error is possible. The genes are TRBV4-3 and TRBJ2-7; D might be TRBD1 or TRBD2, each matching 5 bases. The CDR3 is 17 amino acids. CDR1 is LGHNA and CDR2 is YSLEER in the germline V gene. CDR3 region: CAGSLTRTGTAAYEQYF. DNA for the CDR3: TGCGCCGGCAGCCTGACCCGTACGGGGACCGCCGCCTACGAGCAGTACTTC.

The chain employs TRBV28 and TRBJ2-1; TRBD2 might be the D (7 bases). The germline gives CDR1 MDHEN, CDR2 SYDVKM. V was trimmed by 7 bases and J by 10 bases, leaving 17 bases between them. This CDR3 region has 13 residues. CDR3 DNA sequence: TGTGCCAGCACCCTAGGGGGGGAAGGCGAGCAGTTCTTC. Amino acid sequence: CASTLGGEGEQFF.

The rearrangement links TRBV6-6 to TRBJ1-5, with unresolved D. The CDR3 covers 14 residues. CDR1 is MNHNY and CDR2 is SVGAGI in the germline V gene (reference sequence). The ends were cut back, 6 bases at V and 3 bases at J, with 12 bases in the middle. CDR3 nucleotides: TGTGCCAGCAGGGACCGGGCCTCCAATCAGCCCCAGCATTTT. Protein: CASRDRASNQPQHF.

V and J are TRBV12-3 or TRBV12-4 and TRBJ2-7, with unresolved D. V lost 5 bases, J lost 2 bases, and 13 bases lay in between. The CDR3 is 14 residues long. The CDR3 spells CASSPANRAYEQYF. In DNA form, the CDR3 reads TGTGCCAGCAGTCCGGCCAATCGGGCCTACGAGCAGTACTTC.

J is TRBJ1-1 and V is TRBV20-1, with unresolved D. V gave up 2 bases and J gave up 9 bases, with 7 bases separating them. Per germline, CDR1 DFQATT and CDR2 SNEGSKA (reference sequence). The CDR3 is made up of 10 amino acids. CDR3 DNA: TGCAGTGCTAGACGGGAGAAAGCTTTCTTT. Residues: CSARREKAFF.

The CDR3 DNA is TGTGCCAGCAGCCCGGCGTGGGAGACCCAGTACTTC. This translates into CASSPAWETQYF. V usage is TRBV12-3 or TRBV12-4 and J usage is TRBJ2-5; D is unresolved. Trimming left V 6 bases short and J 5 bases short, with 10 bases between. The CDR3 is made up of 12 amino acids.

This clonotype has just a few counts. The junction differs from germline at one of its ends, possibly a read error. The J gene is TRBJ2-1, the V gene TRBV28, with 14 bases lining up with TRBD2. The CDR3 length is 17 residues. The V gene's germline CDR1 is MDHEN and CDR2 SYDVKM. For the CDR3, the DNA is TGTGCCAGCAGTCCTCGGTTAGGGACTAGCGGGAGCAATGAGCGGTTCTTC. This sequence encodes CASSPRLGTSGSNERFF.

This clonotype showed up many times. The gene calls are TRBV29-1 and TRBJ2-7; no clear D gene. The germline V gene has CDR1 SQVTM and CDR2 ANQGSEA. The V end lost 1 base, the J end lost 4 bases, and 8 bases lay between the germline ends. The CDR3 loop spans 12 amino acids. CDR3 residues: CSVEASGYEQYF. The CDR3 DNA reads TGCAGCGTTGAAGCATCGGGTTACGAGCAGTACTTC.

As for this clonotype: One end of the junction fails to match germline, which may point to a read error. This chain links TRBV28 with TRBJ1-1, with D tentatively TRBD1 (6 bases). The CDR3 is 18 residues long. The germline V gene has CDR1 MDHEN and CDR2 SYDVKM. CDR3 in amino acids: CAGSLIAWTDRLNTEAFF. The DNA for the CDR3 is TGTGCCGGCAGTTTAATAGCCTGGACAGACCGTTTGAACACTGAAGCTTTCTTT.

This clonotype was counted ten times or more. This rearrangement joins TRBV29-1 to TRBJ2-5; D might be TRBD1 (6 bases). Between the trimmed V and J ends, which lost 6 bases and 2 bases, there was a span of 10 bases. Germline V lookup: CDR1 SQVTM, CDR2 ANQGSEA. This CDR3 spans 12 amino acids. CDR3 in amino acids: CSVMTGQETQYF. The DNA for the CDR3 is TGCAGCGTGATGACAGGACAAGAGACCCAGTACTTC.

This clonotype was detected a few times. The chain couples TRBV12-3 or TRBV12-4 to TRBJ2-2; possibly TRBD2 for D (5 bases). The CDR3 is 12 amino acids. The CDR3 nucleotides are TGTACCAACCGGAGGTTCACCGGGGAGCTGTTTTTT. Residues: CTNRRFTGELFF.

The chain has TRBV6-6 and TRBJ2-3, with 14 bases lining up with TRBD2. V was pared by 3 bases and J by 1 base, with 3 bases of the junction left unmatched. The CDR3 spans 17 residues. From germline, CDR1 is MNHNY and CDR2 SVGAGI (reference sequence). The CDR3 bases are TGTGCCAGCAGTTATGGGACTAGCGGGGGCCGCACAGATACGCAGTATTTT. It encodes CASSYGTSGGRTDTQYF.

The chain has TRBV18 and TRBJ1-2; D remains ambiguous. The V gene's germline CDR1 is KGHSH and CDR2 LQKENI. This CDR3 spans 16 amino acids. Trimming shortened V by 1 base and J by 1 base, and 13 bases separated the two germline ends. CDR3 nucleotide sequence: TGTGCCAGCTCACCACTCGAGAACTTCGGTAACTATGGCTACACCTTC. It encodes CASSPLENFGNYGYTF.

This clonotype has more than one count but fewer than ten. The rearrangement joins TRBV29-1 to TRBJ1-3, with 9 bases fitting TRBD1. This CDR3 has 13 amino acids. Germline V lookup: CDR1 SQVTM, CDR2 ANQGSEA. V gave up 7 bases and J gave up 2 bases; unmatched junction bases: 3. The CDR3 region is CSAGTGPGNTIYF. The CDR3 region has the DNA TGCAGCGCCGGGACAGGGCCTGGAAACACCATATATTTT. The whole variable domain, remainder taken from reference TRBV29-1 and TRBJ1-3, is SAVISQKPSRDICQRGTSLTIQCQVDSQVTMMFWYRQQPGQSLTLIATANQGSEATYESGFVIDKFPISRPNLTFSTLTVSNMSPEDSSIYLCSAGTGPGNTIYFGEGSWLTVV.

The V and J genes are TRBV13 and TRBJ2-3, with a weak D call TRBD1 (5 bases). CDR1 is PRHDT, CDR2 FYEKMQ, per germline (reference sequence). V lost 6 bases and J 0 bases, leaving 13 bases between the germline ends. The CDR3 has 15 amino acids. This CDR3 reads CASSRIQVSTDTQYF. The CDR3 DNA sequence: TGTGCCAGCAGTCGTATACAGGTCAGCACAGATACGCAGTATTTT.

The V gene is TRBV6-1, the J gene TRBJ1-5; a possible D gene is TRBD1 (5 bases). CDR3 length: 13 amino acids. Germline lookup yields CDR1 MNHNS and CDR2 SASEGT. Trimming stripped 3 bases from V and 9 bases from J, with 12 bases between. DNA of the CDR3: TGTGCCAGCAGTGACCAGGGCCCCCGGCCCCAGCATTTT. Translated, it gives CASSDQGPRPQHF.

The chain recombines TRBV7-6 with TRBJ2-1, with D perhaps given as TRBD1 or TRBD2 (6 bases each). Germline V lookup: CDR1 SGHVS, CDR2 FNYEAQ. The CDR3 has 12 residues. The V end lost 10 bases, the J end lost 7 bases, and 14 bases lay between the germline ends. The CDR3 DNA is TGTGCCACCACGGGGGCGCAAAATGAGCAGTTCTTC. It translates to CATTGAQNEQFF. The entire variable domain, with the rest obtained from reference TRBV7-6 and TRBJ2-1, is as follows: GAGVSQSPRYKVTKRGQDVALRCDPISGHVSLYWYRQALGQGPEFLTYFNYEAQQDKSGLPNDRFSAERPEGSISTLTIQRTEQRDSAMYRCATTGAQNEQFFGPGTRLTVL.

This clonotype was counted a few times. A read error may produce the germline difference seen at one junction end. The chain couples TRBV11-2 to TRBJ1-5; D ambiguous. The CDR3 is 12 amino acids. CDR1 and CDR2 (germline): SGHAT, FQNNGV. This chain's CDR3 is CASSDQNRPQHF. The CDR3 nucleotides read TGTGCCAGCAGCGACCAGAATCGGCCCCAGCATTTT.

This clonotype has a count of ten or more. CDR3 amino acids: CASSLGGTGGHEQYF. CDR3 DNA sequence: TGCGCCAGCAGCTTGGGGGGGACAGGGGGCCACGAGCAGTACTTC. The chain has TRBV5-1 and TRBJ2-7; 12 nucleotides line up with TRBD1. V was pared by 0 bases and J by 5 bases, with 3 bases of the junction left unmatched. This CDR3 has 15 amino acids. In germline, CDR1 is SGHRS, CDR2 YFSETQ.

The sample holds a few counts of this clonotype. The chain employs TRBV29-1 and TRBJ2-3, with TRBD2 matching 8 bases. V shed 7 bases, J shed 5 bases, and the junction held 17 bases outside the gene matches. The germline V gene encodes CDR1 SQVTM and CDR2 ANQGSEA. This CDR3 is 16 amino acids long. The CDR3 region is CSAGGISGDQIDTQYF. The CDR3 region has the DNA TGCAGCGCCGGAGGAATTAGCGGGGACCAGATAGATACGCAGTATTTT.

This clonotype has more than one count but fewer than ten. V and J are TRBV5-1 and TRBJ1-2; D call uncertain. Looked up from germline, CDR1 is SGHRS and CDR2 is YFSETQ. The CDR3 has 13 residues. With 5 bases removed from V and 3 bases from J, the gap between germline ends came to 11 bases. This chain's CDR3 is CASRRDIHYGYTF. CDR3 DNA: TGCGCCAGCAGGCGCGACATACACTATGGCTACACCTTC.

This clonotype was seen more than once but under ten times. The chain carries TRBV2 and TRBJ2-3; D unclear. Germline loops: CDR1 SNHLY, CDR2 FYNNEI. The CDR3 runs to 18 residues. The V and J ends lost 0 bases and 2 bases respectively, with 18 bases between them. CDR3 bases: TGTGCCAGCAGTGAAGCGCTTCCCGGCAGCATCCCCACAGATACGCAGTATTTT. Translated: CASSEALPGSIPTDTQYF.

CDR3 loop: CASSQSVSGANVLTF. CDR3 sequence (DNA): TGTGCCAGCAGCCAATCAGTCTCTGGGGCCAACGTCCTGACTTTC. V is TRBV3-1 and J is TRBJ2-6; no clear D. The CDR3 totals 15 residues. The germline gives CDR1 LGHDT, CDR2 YNNKEL (reference sequence). V was trimmed by 2 bases and J by 0 bases, leaving 5 bases between them.

This clonotype was seen a few times. V usage is TRBV25-1 and J usage is TRBJ2-4; TRBD1 aligns across 8 bases. The end of the DNA is better explained by TRBJ2-7, so the J call may be wrong. The germline V gene encodes CDR1 MGHDK and CDR2 SYGVNS. The CDR3 consists of 15 residues. CDR3 sequence: CASSGSGQGGDEQYF. CDR3 sequence (DNA): TGTGCCAGCAGTGGGTCCGGACAGGGAGGAGACGAGCAGTACTTC.

V usage is TRBV4-3 and J usage is TRBJ1-4; weak D call: TRBD1 (5 bases). CDR1 is LGHNA and CDR2 is YSLEER in the germline V gene. The ends were cut back, 0 bases at V and 8 bases at J, with 19 bases in the middle. The CDR3 extends over 17 amino acids. CDR3 sequence (DNA): TGCGCCAGCAGCCAAGAGGGGTTAGGCCAGAAGGGGGAAAAACTGTTTTTT. Its protein product is CASSQEGLGQKGEKLFF.

The rearrangement uses TRBV20-1 and TRBJ2-7, with D hard to call. V was clipped by 5 bases and J by 2 bases, with 19 bases between them. The CDR3 spans 15 residues. Germline V gives CDR1 DFQATT, CDR2 SNEGSKA (reference sequence). The CDR3 DNA is TGCAGTGCTCAGACCGCCGAAGGGCGAACCTACGAGCAGTACTTC. This codes for CSAQTAEGRTYEQYF.